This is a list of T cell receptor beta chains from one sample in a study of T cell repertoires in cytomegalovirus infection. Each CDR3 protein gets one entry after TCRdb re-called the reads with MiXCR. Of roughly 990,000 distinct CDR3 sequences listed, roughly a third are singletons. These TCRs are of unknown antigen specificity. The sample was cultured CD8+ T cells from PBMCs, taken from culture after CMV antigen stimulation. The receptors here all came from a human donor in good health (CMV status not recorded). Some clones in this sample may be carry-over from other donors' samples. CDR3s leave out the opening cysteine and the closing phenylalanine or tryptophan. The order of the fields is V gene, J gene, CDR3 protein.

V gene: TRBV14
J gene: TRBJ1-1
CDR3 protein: ASSPFPGTLLNTEAF

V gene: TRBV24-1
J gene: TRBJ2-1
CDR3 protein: ATSDFGTGIIGEQF

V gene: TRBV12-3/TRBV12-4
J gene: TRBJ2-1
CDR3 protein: ASSFILAGATYNEQF

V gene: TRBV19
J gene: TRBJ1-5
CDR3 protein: ASSIEGNQPQH

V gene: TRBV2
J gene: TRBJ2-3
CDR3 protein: ASDFTSTDTQY

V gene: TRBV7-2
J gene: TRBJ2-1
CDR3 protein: ASSLGPVQF

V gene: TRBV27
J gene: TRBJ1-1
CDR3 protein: ASGWTGSTEAF

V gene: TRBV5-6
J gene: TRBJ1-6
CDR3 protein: ASSFHRTNSPLH

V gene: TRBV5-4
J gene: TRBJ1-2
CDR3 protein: ASSLVTGGVDGNGYT

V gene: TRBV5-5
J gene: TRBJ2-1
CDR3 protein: ASSRGTDYNEQF

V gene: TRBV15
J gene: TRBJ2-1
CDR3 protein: ATSREERGGLGEQF

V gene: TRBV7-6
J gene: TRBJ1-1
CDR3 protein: ASNVRPNTEAF

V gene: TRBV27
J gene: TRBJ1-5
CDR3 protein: ASSFQTGRPQH

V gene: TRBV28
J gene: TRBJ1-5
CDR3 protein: ASSFGAISQPQH

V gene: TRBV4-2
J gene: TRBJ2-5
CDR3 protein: ASSQDFGPFNQETQY

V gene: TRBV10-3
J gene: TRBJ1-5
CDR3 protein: AIRGQGNQPQH

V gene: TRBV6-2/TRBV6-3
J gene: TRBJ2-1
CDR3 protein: ASSYLGQQGNNEQF

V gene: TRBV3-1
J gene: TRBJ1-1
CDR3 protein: ASSQERGDTEAF

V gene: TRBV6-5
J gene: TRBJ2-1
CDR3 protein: ASSYSKHPYNEQF

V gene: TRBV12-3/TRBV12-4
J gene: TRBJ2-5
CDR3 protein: ASSPLAGVHETQY